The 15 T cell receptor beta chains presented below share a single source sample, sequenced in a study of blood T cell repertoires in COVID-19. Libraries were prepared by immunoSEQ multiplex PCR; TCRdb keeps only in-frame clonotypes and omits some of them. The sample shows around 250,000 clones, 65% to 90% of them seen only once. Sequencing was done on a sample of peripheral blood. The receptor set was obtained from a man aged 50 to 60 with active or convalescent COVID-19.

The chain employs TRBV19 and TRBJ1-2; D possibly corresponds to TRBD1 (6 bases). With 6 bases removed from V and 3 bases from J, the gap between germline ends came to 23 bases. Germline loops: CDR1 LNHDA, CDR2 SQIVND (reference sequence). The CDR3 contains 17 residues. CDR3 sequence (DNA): TGTGCCAGTAGACGGGGCCGAGCAGGGGCTCAGGACTATGGCTACACCTTC. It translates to CASRRGRAGAQDYGYTF.

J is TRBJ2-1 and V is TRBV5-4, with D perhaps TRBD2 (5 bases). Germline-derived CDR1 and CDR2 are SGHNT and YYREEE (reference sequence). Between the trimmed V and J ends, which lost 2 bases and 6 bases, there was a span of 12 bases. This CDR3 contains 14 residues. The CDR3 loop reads CASSLRTAINEQFF. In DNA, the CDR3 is TGTGCCAGCAGCTTACGGACTGCAATCAATGAGCAGTTCTTC.

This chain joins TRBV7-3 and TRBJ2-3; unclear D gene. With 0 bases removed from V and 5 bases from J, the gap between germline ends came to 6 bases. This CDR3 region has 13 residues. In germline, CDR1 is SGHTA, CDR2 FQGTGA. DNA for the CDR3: TGTGCCAGCAGCTTAACCCGCGAAGATACGCAGTATTTT. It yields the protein CASSLTREDTQYF. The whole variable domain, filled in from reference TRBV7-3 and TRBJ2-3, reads GAGVSQTPSNKVTEKGKYVELRCDPISGHTALYWYRQSLGQGPEFLIYFQGTGAADDSGLPNDRFFAVRPEGSVSTLKIQRTERGDSAVYLCASSLTREDTQYFGPGTRLTVL.

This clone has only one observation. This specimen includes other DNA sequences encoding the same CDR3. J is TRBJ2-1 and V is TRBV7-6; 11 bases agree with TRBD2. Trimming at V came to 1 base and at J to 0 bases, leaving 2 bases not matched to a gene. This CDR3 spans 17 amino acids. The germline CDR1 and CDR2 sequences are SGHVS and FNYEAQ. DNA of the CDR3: TGTGCCAGCAGCTTAGGCGGGACTAGCGGCTCCTACAATGAGCAGTTCTTC. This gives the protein CASSLGGTSGSYNEQFF.

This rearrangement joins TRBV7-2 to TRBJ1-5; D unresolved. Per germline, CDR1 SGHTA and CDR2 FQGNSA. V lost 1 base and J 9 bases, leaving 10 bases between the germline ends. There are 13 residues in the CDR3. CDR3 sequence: CASSLEPPLPQHF. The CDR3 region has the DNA TGTGCCAGCAGCTTAGAGCCCCCCCTGCCCCAGCATTTT.

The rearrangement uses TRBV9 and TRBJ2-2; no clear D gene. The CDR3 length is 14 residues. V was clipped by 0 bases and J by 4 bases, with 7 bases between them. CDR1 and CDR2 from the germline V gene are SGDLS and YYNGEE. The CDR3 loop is CASSVVTGTGELFF. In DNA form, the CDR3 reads TGTGCCAGCAGCGTAGTAACGGGCACCGGGGAGCTGTTTTTT.

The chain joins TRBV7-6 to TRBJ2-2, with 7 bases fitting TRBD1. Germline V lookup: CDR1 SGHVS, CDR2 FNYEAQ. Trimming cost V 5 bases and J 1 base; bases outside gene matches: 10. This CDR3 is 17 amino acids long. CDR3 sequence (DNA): TGTGCCAGCAGCCCCTGGACAGGAGAACTGAACACCGGGGAGCTGTTTTTT. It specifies CASSPWTGELNTGELFF.

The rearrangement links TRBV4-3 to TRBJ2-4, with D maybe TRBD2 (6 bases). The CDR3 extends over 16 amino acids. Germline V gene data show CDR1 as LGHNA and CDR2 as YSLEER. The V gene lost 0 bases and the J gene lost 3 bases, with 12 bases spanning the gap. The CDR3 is CASSQDGGGNKNIQYF. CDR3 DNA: TGCGCCAGCAGCCAAGATGGGGGAGGCAACAAAAACATTCAGTACTTC.

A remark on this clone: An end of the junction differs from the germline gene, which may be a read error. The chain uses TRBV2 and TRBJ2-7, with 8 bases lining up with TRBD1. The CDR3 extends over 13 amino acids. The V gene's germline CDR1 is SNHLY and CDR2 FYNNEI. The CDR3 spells CASKRRTGYGQYF. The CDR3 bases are TGTGCCAGCAAACGGAGGACAGGGTACGGGCAGTACTTC.

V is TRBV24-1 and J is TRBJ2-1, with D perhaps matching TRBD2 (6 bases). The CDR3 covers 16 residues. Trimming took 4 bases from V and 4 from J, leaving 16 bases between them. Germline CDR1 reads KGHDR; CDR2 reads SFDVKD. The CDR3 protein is CATSDQQRAPYNEQFF. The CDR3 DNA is TGTGCCACCAGTGACCAACAGCGGGCCCCATACAATGAGCAGTTCTTC.

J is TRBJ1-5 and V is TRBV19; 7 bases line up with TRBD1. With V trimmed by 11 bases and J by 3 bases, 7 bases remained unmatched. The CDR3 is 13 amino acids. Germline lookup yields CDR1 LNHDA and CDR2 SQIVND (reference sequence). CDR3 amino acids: CASETGDNQPQHF. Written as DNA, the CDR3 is TGTGCCTCGGAAACAGGGGACAATCAGCCCCAGCATTTT.

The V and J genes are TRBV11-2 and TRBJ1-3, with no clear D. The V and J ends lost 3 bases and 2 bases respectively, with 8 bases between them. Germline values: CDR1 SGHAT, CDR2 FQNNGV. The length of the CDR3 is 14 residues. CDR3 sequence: CASSFESPGNTIYF. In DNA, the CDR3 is TGTGCCAGCAGCTTTGAGAGCCCTGGAAACACCATATATTTT.

The CDR3 coding sequence is TGTGCCTGGAGTGCTTCACTCGATCAGCCCCAGCATTTT. Its translation is CAWSASLDQPQHF. V gene TRBV30 combines with J gene TRBJ1-5; D is unclear. The V end was cut by 1 base, the J end by 5 bases, with 9 bases between. This CDR3 spans 13 amino acids. Germline loops: CDR1 GTSNPN, CDR2 SVGIG (reference sequence).

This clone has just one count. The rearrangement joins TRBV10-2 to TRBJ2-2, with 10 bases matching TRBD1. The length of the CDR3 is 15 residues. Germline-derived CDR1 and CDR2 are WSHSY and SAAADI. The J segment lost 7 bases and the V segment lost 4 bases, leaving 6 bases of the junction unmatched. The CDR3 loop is CASSGRTGGSGELFF. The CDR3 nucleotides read TGCGCCAGCAGTGGACGGACAGGGGGGAGCGGGGAGCTGTTTTTT.

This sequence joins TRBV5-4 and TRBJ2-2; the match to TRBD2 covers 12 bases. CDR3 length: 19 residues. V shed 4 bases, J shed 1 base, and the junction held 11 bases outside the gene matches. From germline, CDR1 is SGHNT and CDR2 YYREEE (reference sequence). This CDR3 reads CASSGLPGLAGLNTGELFF. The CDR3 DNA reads TGTGCCAGCAGCGGGCTTCCGGGACTAGCGGGTTTGAACACCGGGGAGCTGTTTTTT. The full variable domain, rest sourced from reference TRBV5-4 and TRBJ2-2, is ETGVTQSPTHLIKTRGQQVTLRCSSQSGHNTVSWYQQALGQGPQFIFQYYREEENGRGNFPPRFSGLQFPNYSSELNVNALELDDSALYLCASSGLPGLAGLNTGELFFGEGSRLTVL.